The 9 T cell receptor beta chains reported below all come from one sample, sequenced in a study of control samples from healthy donors and cancer patients. The table came from immunoSEQ multiplex PCR; TCRdb's copy has only in-frame clones and leaves some out. The data show 90,000 to 130,000 clones, with around nine tenths seen just once and 3.5% to 4.5% held by the top ten. The sample consisted of PBMCs. The receptors derive from a woman aged 55-70 years with lung cancer.

The chain couples TRBV18 to TRBJ1-3, with 8 bases identical to TRBD1. Germline V lookup: CDR1 KGHSH, CDR2 LQKENI. V was clipped by 3 bases and J by 2 bases; unmatched bases: 3. The CDR3 spans 15 residues. The chain's CDR3 is CASSPSRGPGNTIYF. The CDR3 nucleotides read TGTGCCAGCTCACCCTCCAGGGGGCCTGGAAACACCATATATTTT.

The chain is built from TRBV24-1 and TRBJ2-3; 16 bases fit TRBD2. The germline gives CDR1 KGHDR, CDR2 SFDVKD. Trimming at V came to 2 bases and at J to 6 bases, leaving 13 bases not matched to a gene. The CDR3 is made up of 20 amino acids. CDR3 region: CATSDWNRGLAGGPEDTQYF. As DNA, the CDR3 is TGTGCCACCAGTGATTGGAACAGGGGACTAGCGGGAGGGCCGGAGGATACGCAGTATTTT.

This rearrangement joins TRBV5-4 to TRBJ1-1; D uncertain. The length of the CDR3 is 15 residues. The germline V and J ends were trimmed by 7 bases and 3 bases, with 19 bases remaining between them. Germline V CDR1 and CDR2: SGHNT, YYREEE (reference sequence). CDR3 region: CASSTEGRFDTEAFF. CDR3 coding DNA: TGTGCCAGCTCAACCGAAGGGAGATTTGACACTGAAGCTTTCTTT.

The chain links TRBV2 to TRBJ1-1; maybe TRBD1 (6 bases). Trimming pared 8 bases from V and 1 base from J, leaving 11 bases between. Germline CDR1 and CDR2: SNHLY and FYNNEI. The CDR3 runs to 13 residues. CDR3 in amino acids: CASGTGTNTEAFF. The CDR3 region has the DNA TGTGCCAGCGGAACAGGGACGAACACTGAAGCTTTCTTT.

V gene TRBV7-2 combines with J gene TRBJ2-2; no clear D. CDR3 length: 16 residues. V was trimmed by 0 bases and J by 2 bases, leaving 10 bases between them. Germline V gene data show CDR1 as SGHTA and CDR2 as FQGNSA. CDR3 residues: CASSLALRTNTGELFF. CDR3 in DNA: TGTGCCAGCAGCTTAGCGCTCCGGACCAACACCGGGGAGCTGTTTTTT.

V gene TRBV5-1 combines with J gene TRBJ1-3; D remains unclear. CDR1 and CDR2 (germline): SGHRS, YFSETQ. Trimming shortened V by 1 base and J by 0 bases, and 8 bases separated the two germline ends. The CDR3 sequence is 15 residues long. The CDR3 coding sequence is TGCGCCAGCAGCTTGCAGGCCACCTCTGGAAACACCATATATTTT. This gives the protein CASSLQATSGNTIYF.

V is TRBV5-1 and J is TRBJ2-1; 8 positions agree with TRBD1. Trimming cost V 2 bases and J 6 bases; bases outside gene matches: 10. CDR1 SGHRS and CDR2 YFSETQ come from the germline V gene. This CDR3 has 16 residues. CDR3 sequence (DNA): TGCGCCAGCAGCTTAGACAGGGGAAGCCCAGTCAATGAGCAGTTCTTC. It codes for CASSLDRGSPVNEQFF.

The genes are TRBV7-3 and TRBJ2-5; either TRBD1 or TRBD2 may supply D (6 bases each). Trimming removed 1 base at V and 5 bases at J, with 20 bases between. In germline, CDR1 is SGHTA, CDR2 FQGTGA. The CDR3 extends over 17 amino acids. The CDR3 region has the DNA TGTGCCAGCAGCTTAATGGCCGGGACCCGGGGGCAGGAGACCCAGTACTTC. Translation: CASSLMAGTRGQETQYF. Combining the CDR3 with reference TRBV7-3 and TRBJ2-5 gives the whole variable domain GAGVSQTPSNKVTEKGKYVELRCDPISGHTALYWYRQSLGQGPEFLIYFQGTGAADDSGLPNDRFFAVRPEGSVSTLKIQRTERGDSAVYLCASSLMAGTRGQETQYFGPGTRLLVL.

The V gene is TRBV7-9, the J gene TRBJ1-1; a weak D match, TRBD1 (5 bases). Germline V gene data show CDR1 as SEHNR and CDR2 as FQNEAQ (reference sequence). Trimming cost V 5 bases and J 3 bases, with 19 bases left between them. The CDR3 is 16 residues long. The CDR3 sequence is CASSVIMSRGDTEAFF. In nucleotides, the CDR3 is TGTGCCAGCAGCGTCATAATGTCGCGAGGGGACACTGAAGCTTTCTTT. Full variable domain (missing parts from reference TRBV7-9 and TRBJ1-1): DTGVSQNPRHKITKRGQNVTFRCDPISEHNRLYWYRQTLGQGPEFLTYFQNEAQLEKSRLLSDRFSAERPKGSFSTLEIQRTEQGDSAMYLCASSVIMSRGDTEAFFGQGTRLTVV.